The T cell receptor (beta chain) under discussion was sequenced for a study of cytomegalovirus exposure and HLA in healthy donors. Findings and limits, study-wide: Sequencing artifact likely explains a cluster of highly shared sequence variants. The authors later found most CMV-associated TCR beta chains appeared HLA-restricted. Serostatus for CMV was the only available immune exposure information. TCR beta chain V- and J-gene trimming was linked, in a later analysis, to a missense variant in DCLRE1C.

As concerns this clone: The antigen is unknown.

The PCR ran on 60 Vbeta and 13 Jbeta primers. Here immunoSEQ multiplex PCR was the method, and the copy in TCRdb shows in-frame clones only, minus some. The table lists 170,000 or so clones, over 65% of them singletons. After removal of 0 bases from V and 4 bases from J, the junction contained 4 bases not matched to a gene. The CDR3 consists of 15 residues. Germline lookup yields CDR1 KGHSH and CDR2 LQKENI. This receptor was identified in a woman aged 40 to 50 in good health and CMV-seronegative. Sequencing was done on a sample of PBMCs. The chain couples TRBV18 to TRBJ1-2; 8 positions match TRBD1. CDR3 coding DNA: TGTGCCAGCTCACCACCCGGGACAGGCATCTATGGCTACACCTTC. Amino acids: CASSPPGTGIYGYTF.